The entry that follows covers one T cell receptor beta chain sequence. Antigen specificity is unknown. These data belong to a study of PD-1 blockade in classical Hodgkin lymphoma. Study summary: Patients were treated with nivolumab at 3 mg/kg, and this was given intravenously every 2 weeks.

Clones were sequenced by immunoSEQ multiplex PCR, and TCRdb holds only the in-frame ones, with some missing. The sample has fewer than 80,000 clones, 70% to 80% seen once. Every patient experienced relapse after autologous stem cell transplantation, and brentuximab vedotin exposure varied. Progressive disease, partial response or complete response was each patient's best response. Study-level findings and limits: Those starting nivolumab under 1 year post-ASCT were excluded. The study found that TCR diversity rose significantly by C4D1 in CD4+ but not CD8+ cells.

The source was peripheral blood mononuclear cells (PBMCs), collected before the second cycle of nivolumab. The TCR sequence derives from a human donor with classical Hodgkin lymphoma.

The CDR3 DNA follows: TGTGCCATCAGTGAGTCGACAGTGAACACTGAAGCTTTCTTT. Translation gives CAISESTVNTEAFF. This sequence joins TRBV10-3 and TRBJ1-1, with a possible D match to TRBD1 (5 bases). The CDR3 has 14 residues. V shed 0 bases and J shed 0 bases, with 5 bases lying between them. Germline V lookup: CDR1 ENHRY, CDR2 SYGVKD.